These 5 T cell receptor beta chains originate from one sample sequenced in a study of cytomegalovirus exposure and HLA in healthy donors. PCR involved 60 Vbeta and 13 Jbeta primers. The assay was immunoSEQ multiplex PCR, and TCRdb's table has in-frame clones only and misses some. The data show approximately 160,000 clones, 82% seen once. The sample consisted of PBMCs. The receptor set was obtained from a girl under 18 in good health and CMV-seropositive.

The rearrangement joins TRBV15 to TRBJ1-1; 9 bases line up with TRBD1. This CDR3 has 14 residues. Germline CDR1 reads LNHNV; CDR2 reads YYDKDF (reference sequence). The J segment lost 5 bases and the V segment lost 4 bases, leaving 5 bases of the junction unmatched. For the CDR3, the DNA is TGTGCCACCAGCACCGGGACAGGGTTAACTGAAGCTTTCTTT. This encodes CATSTGTGLTEAFF.

This CDR3 is CASSPSSGENIQYF. The CDR3 coding sequence is TGTGCCAGCTCACCTTCTAGCGGCGAAAACATTCAGTACTTC. The chain is built from TRBV18 and TRBJ2-4; TRBD2 aligns across 7 bases. The CDR3 consists of 14 residues. V trimming: 3 bases; J trimming: 5 bases; junction bases outside the gene matches: 4. Germline V gives CDR1 KGHSH, CDR2 LQKENI.

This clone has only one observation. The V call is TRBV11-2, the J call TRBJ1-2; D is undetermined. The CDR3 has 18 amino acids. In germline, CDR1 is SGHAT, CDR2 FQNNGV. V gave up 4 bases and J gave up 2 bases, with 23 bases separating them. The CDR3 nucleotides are TGTGCCAGCAGCTCAGCGGGAGCTTCTGTCGTCCCAAACTATGGCTACACCTTC. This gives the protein CASSSAGASVVPNYGYTF.

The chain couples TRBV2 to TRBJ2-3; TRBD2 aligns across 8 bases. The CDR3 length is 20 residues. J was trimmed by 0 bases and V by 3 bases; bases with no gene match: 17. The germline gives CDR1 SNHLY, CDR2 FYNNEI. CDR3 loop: CASSDVDMGELAESTDTQYF. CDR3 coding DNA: TGTGCCAGCAGTGATGTGGATATGGGTGAACTAGCGGAGAGCACAGATACGCAGTATTTT.

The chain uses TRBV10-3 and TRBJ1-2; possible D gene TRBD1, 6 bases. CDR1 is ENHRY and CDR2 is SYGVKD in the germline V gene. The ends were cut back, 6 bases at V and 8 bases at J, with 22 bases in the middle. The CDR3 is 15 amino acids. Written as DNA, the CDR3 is TGTGCCATCAGCCCAGGGGCGCCGGGTAAAGGGGGCTACACCTTC. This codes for CAISPGAPGKGGYTF.